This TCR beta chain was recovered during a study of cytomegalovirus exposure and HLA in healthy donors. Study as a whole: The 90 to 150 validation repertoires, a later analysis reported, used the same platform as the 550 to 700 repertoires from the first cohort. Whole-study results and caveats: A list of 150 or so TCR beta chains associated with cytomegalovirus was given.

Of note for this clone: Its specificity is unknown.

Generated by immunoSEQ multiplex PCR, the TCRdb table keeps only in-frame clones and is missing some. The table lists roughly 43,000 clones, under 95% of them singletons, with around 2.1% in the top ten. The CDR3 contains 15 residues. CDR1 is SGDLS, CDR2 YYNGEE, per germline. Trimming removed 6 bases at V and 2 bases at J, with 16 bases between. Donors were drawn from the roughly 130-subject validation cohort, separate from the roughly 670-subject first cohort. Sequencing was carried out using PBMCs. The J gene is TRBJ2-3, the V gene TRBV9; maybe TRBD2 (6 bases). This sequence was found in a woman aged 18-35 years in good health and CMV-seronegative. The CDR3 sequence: CASTDSGDHTDTQYF. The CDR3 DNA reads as TGTGCCAGCACCGACTCGGGAGACCACACAGATACGCAGTATTTT. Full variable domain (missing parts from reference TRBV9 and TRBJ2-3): DSGVTQTPKHLITATGQRVTLRCSPRSGDLSVYWYQQSLDQGLQFLIQYYNGEERAKGNILERFSAQQFPDLHSELNLSSLELGDSALYFCASTDSGDHTDTQYFGPGTRLTVL.